Listed below are T cell receptor beta chains from one sample, sequenced in a study of somatic mutations in cytotoxic T cells in rheumatoid arthritis. Data came from immunoSEQ multiplex PCR; TCRdb stores just in-frame clones and leaves some out. The data contain 25,000 to 30,000 clones, around 87% of them seen just once; the ten biggest clones take up about a tenth. The sequenced material came from CD8+ T cells sorted from blood. These receptors all come from an adult with rheumatoid arthritis. The CDR3 runs from the conserved cysteine through the conserved F or W. Fields, in order: V gene, D gene, clone size, CDR3 length, J gene, CDR3 protein, CDR3 DNA. The D gene is left open where the match is weak. The size field is filled for only some rows; it gives once, few, many or a size class.

V gene: TRBV27; D gene: -; clone size: -; CDR3 length: 14; J gene: TRBJ2-1; CDR3 protein: CASSLQTTYNEQFF; CDR3 DNA: TGTGCCAGCAGTCTACAGACAACCTACAATGAGCAGTTCTTC
V gene: TRBV7-9; D gene: -; clone size: -; CDR3 length: 15; J gene: TRBJ2-7; CDR3 protein: CASSLGSGNPYEQYF; CDR3 DNA: TGTGCCAGCAGCTTAGGGTCAGGGAACCCCTACGAGCAGTACTTC
V gene: TRBV4-1; D gene: -; clone size: -; CDR3 length: 17; J gene: TRBJ2-1; CDR3 protein: CASSQDPTGNTYNEQFF; CDR3 DNA: TGCGCCAGCAGCCAAGATCCTACAGGGAACACCTACAATGAGCAGTTCTTC
V gene: TRBV4-1; D gene: -; clone size: -; CDR3 length: 15; J gene: TRBJ2-7; CDR3 protein: CASSQDPMGIYEQYF; CDR3 DNA: TGCGCCAGCAGCCAAGACCCAATGGGGATCTACGAGCAGTACTTC
V gene: TRBV7-8; D gene: -; clone size: few; CDR3 length: 14; J gene: TRBJ2-7; CDR3 protein: CASSPKRGIHEQYF; CDR3 DNA: TGTGCCAGCAGCCCCAAGAGGGGGATCCACGAGCAGTACTTC
V gene: TRBV19; D gene: TRBD2; clone size: -; CDR3 length: 16; J gene: TRBJ2-1; CDR3 protein: CASSIRLAEAPNEQFF; CDR3 DNA: TGTGCCAGTAGTATTCGACTAGCGGAGGCCCCTAATGAGCAGTTCTTC
V gene: TRBV7-9; D gene: -; clone size: few; CDR3 length: 11; J gene: TRBJ2-1; CDR3 protein: CASSSTGEQFF; CDR3 DNA: TGTGCCAGCAGCTCAACAGGGGAGCAGTTCTTC
V gene: TRBV11-2; D gene: -; clone size: -; CDR3 length: 12; J gene: TRBJ2-7; CDR3 protein: CASSVGTYEQYF; CDR3 DNA: TGTGCCAGCAGCGTTGGGACTTACGAGCAGTACTTC
V gene: TRBV19; D gene: TRBD1; clone size: few; CDR3 length: 16; J gene: TRBJ1-3; CDR3 protein: CASKFGGDSSGNTIYF; CDR3 DNA: TGTGCCAGTAAATTCGGAGGGGACAGCTCTGGAAACACCATATATTTT
V gene: TRBV4-1; D gene: -; clone size: -; CDR3 length: 17; J gene: TRBJ2-2; CDR3 protein: CASSQDFPGEEGRELFF; CDR3 DNA: TGCGCCAGCAGCCAAGATTTCCCCGGCGAGGAGGGCCGGGAGCTGTTTTTT
V gene: TRBV19; D gene: -; clone size: -; CDR3 length: 13; J gene: TRBJ2-5; CDR3 protein: CASTRTPQETQYF; CDR3 DNA: TGTGCCAGTACCAGGACCCCTCAAGAGACCCAGTACTTC